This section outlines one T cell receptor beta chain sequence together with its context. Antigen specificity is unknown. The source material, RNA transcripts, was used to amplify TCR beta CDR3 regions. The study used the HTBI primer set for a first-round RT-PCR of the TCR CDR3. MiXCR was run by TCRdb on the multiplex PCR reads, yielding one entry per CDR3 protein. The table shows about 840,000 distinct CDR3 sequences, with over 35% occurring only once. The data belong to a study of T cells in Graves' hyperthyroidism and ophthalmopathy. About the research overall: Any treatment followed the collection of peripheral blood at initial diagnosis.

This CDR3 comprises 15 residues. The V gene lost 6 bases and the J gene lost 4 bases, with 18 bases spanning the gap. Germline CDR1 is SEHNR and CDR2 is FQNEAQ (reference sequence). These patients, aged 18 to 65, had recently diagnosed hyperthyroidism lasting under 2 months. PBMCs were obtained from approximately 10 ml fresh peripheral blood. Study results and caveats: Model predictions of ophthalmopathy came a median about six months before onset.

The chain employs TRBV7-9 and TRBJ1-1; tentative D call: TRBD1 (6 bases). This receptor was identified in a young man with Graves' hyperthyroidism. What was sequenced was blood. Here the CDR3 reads CASSAALGGGTEAFF. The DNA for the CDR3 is TGTGCCAGCAGTGCAGCCCTGGGGGGCGGCACTGAAGCTTTCTTT. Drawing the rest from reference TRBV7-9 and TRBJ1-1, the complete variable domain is DTGVSQNPRHKITKRGQNVTFRCDPISEHNRLYWYRQTLGQGPEFLTYFQNEAQLEKSRLLSDRFSAERPKGSFSTLEIQRTEQGDSAMYLCASSAALGGGTEAFFGQGTRLTVV.